This TCR beta chain was documented in a study of blood T cell repertoires in COVID-19. Whole-study context: Samples representing acute and convalescent COVID-19 were sourced from the United States, Italy and Spain. PBMCs, B-cell-depleted T cells, or T cells provided the cDNA or gDNA that made up the material.

Here immunoSEQ multiplex PCR was the method, and the copy in TCRdb shows in-frame clones only, minus some. The repertoire holds about 200,000 clones, with roughly 90% as singletons. A remark on this clone: One junction end does not reproduce the germline sequence, and a read error may be involved.

Cohort 3 recovery required two negative PCRs, clearance, or symptom resolution. CDR1 and CDR2 from the germline V gene are MDHEN and SYDVKM. The CDR3 extends over 15 amino acids. The source of this sequence is a woman aged 18-29 years who had recovered from COVID-19. Sequenced input: PBMCs or T cells enriched from blood (not recorded which). V gene TRBV28 combines with J gene TRBJ1-1; D may be TRBD1 (5 bases). This chain's CDR3 is CAGRTGGTANTEAFF. The CDR3, as DNA: TGTGCCGGCAGGACCGGGGGGACGGCGAACACTGAAGCTTTCTTT.